This is a list of T cell receptor beta chains from one sample in a study of T cell responses to AZD1222 COVID-19 vaccine. Measured with immunoSEQ multiplex PCR; TCRdb has only the in-frame clones, and not every one. The sample holds approximately 85,000 clones, about 86% seen once. The sequencing here drew on peripheral blood, taken on day 0 of AZD1222 vaccination. The source of these receptors is an adult in good health. Each CDR3 is given with its conserved first and last residue. Each record gives: J gene, D gene, V gene, clone size, CDR3 protein, CDR3 DNA. D genes are given only for firm matches. Size values are once, few and many counts, or a class for expanded clones, and some rows have none.

TRBJ2-6 NA TRBV11-2 NA CASSLVGSGANVLTF TGTGCCAGCAGCTTAGTTGGCTCTGGGGCCAACGTCCTGACTTTC
TRBJ2-3 TRBD2 TRBV18 NA CASSPDGGRRLDTQYF TGTGCCAGCTCACCAGATGGCGGGAGGAGGTTAGATACGCAGTATTTT
TRBJ1-1 NA TRBV3-1/TRBV3-2 once CASSQISGRGAFF TGTGCCAGCAGCCAAATCAGCGGGCGGGGAGCTTTCTTT
TRBJ2-7 NA TRBV11-2 NA CASTPLGGRTNYEQYF TGTGCCAGCACCCCGCTGGGGGGAAGGACTAATTACGAGCAGTACTTC
TRBJ1-2 TRBD1 TRBV5-4 NA CASSLEPTGAPIYGYTF TGTGCCAGCAGCTTGGAACCCACAGGGGCCCCCATCTATGGCTACACCTTC
TRBJ1-2 NA TRBV28 NA CASRTPGAQDGYTF TGTGCCAGCAGAACTCCGGGGGCGCAGGACGGCTACACCTTC
TRBJ2-2 NA TRBV24-1 NA CATSDLRQGDAGELFF TGTGCCACCAGTGATTTGCGGCAGGGTGACGCCGGGGAGCTGTTTTTT
TRBJ2-5 NA TRBV18 NA CASSPGTQETQYF TGTGCCAGCTCACCCGGGACCCAAGAGACCCAGTACTTC
TRBJ2-2 TRBD2 TRBV7-3 NA CASSYTSANTGELFF TGTGCCAGCAGCTACACTAGCGCGAACACCGGGGAGCTGTTTTTT
TRBJ1-1 TRBD1 TRBV14 NA CASSQGGTAYAAEAFF TGTGCCAGCAGCCAAGGCGGGACAGCCTATGCCGCTGAAGCTTTCTTT
TRBJ2-7 TRBD2 TRBV19 NA CATQNPWTSGSQEQYF TGTGCCACCCAAAATCCCTGGACTAGCGGGAGCCAGGAGCAGTACTTC
TRBJ2-7 TRBD1 TRBV7-9 NA CASSLAGGTGKDYEQYF TGTGCCAGCAGCTTAGCCGGTGGGACAGGGAAGGACTACGAGCAGTACTTC
TRBJ1-4 NA TRBV3-1/TRBV3-2 NA CASSQGGRATNEKLFF TGTGCCAGCAGCCAGGGCGGCAGAGCAACTAATGAAAAACTGTTTTTT
TRBJ2-2 TRBD2 TRBV6-4 NA CASRGEGSATGELFF TGTGCCAGCAGAGGGGAGGGGAGCGCCACCGGGGAGCTGTTTTTT
TRBJ2-2 NA TRBV11-3 NA CASSSQQGGSGELFF TGTGCCAGCAGCTCCCAGCAGGGAGGATCCGGGGAGCTGTTTTTT
TRBJ1-2 TRBD1 TRBV28 once CASRLTGGGYTF TGTGCCAGCAGACTTACAGGGGGTGGCTACACCTTC
TRBJ1-1 NA TRBV2 NA CASKVLNTEAFF TGTGCCAGCAAGGTCCTGAACACTGAAGCTTTCTTT
TRBJ1-5 NA TRBV10-3 NA CAIRDDANQPQHF TGTGCCATCAGAGACGACGCCAATCAGCCCCAGCATTTT
TRBJ2-7 TRBD1 TRBV4-1 once CASSQGTGFEQYF TGCGCCAGCAGCCAAGGGACAGGGTTCGAGCAGTACTTC
TRBJ2-3 NA TRBV29-1 NA CSVEKGTSTDTQYF TGCAGCGTTGAGAAGGGAACCAGCACAGATACGCAGTATTTT
TRBJ1-1 NA TRBV7-3 once CASSPQANTEAFF TGTGCCAGCAGCCCCCAGGCGAACACTGAAGCTTTCTTT
TRBJ1-5 NA TRBV7-2 NA CASSPGGTSNQPQHF TGTGCCAGCAGCCCTGGGGGAACAAGCAATCAGCCCCAGCATTTT
TRBJ1-1 NA TRBV7-2 once CASSPRTNTEAFF TGTGCCAGCAGCCCGAGGACCAACACTGAAGCTTTCTTT
TRBJ1-5 TRBD1 TRBV19 NA CASSVNRGMSNQPQHF TGTGCCAGTAGTGTAAACAGGGGAATGAGCAATCAGCCCCAGCATTTT
TRBJ2-1 NA TRBV11-2 NA CASSLDRQGGIKEQFF TGTGCCAGCAGCTTAGACCGGCAGGGCGGAATTAAGGAGCAGTTCTTC
TRBJ1-1 TRBD1 TRBV6-1 NA CASSEAAGQRIEAFF TGTGCCAGCAGTGAAGCGGCGGGACAGCGAATTGAAGCTTTCTTT
TRBJ1-1 NA TRBV30 NA CAWRGGARTEAFF TGTGCCTGGAGAGGGGGGGCGCGCACTGAAGCTTTCTTT
TRBJ2-1 TRBD2 TRBV4-3 NA CASSHAGTSGRAYEQFF TGCGCCAGCAGCCACGCCGGGACTAGCGGGAGGGCCTATGAGCAGTTCTTC
TRBJ1-3 TRBD1 TRBV11-1 NA CASSYPGQGFGNTIYF TGTGCCAGCAGCTACCCGGGACAGGGATTTGGAAACACCATATATTTT
TRBJ2-1 NA TRBV3-1/TRBV3-2 NA CASINSDSYNEQFF TGTGCCAGCATAAATAGCGACTCCTACAATGAGCAGTTCTTC
TRBJ1-2 TRBD1 TRBV5-4 NA CASSPPGQVGDHGYTF TGTGCCAGCAGCCCCCCTGGACAGGTGGGGGACCATGGCTACACCTTC
TRBJ2-3 TRBD1 TRBV19 NA CASSITGVPDTQYF TGTGCCAGTAGTATCACAGGGGTTCCAGATACGCAGTATTTT
TRBJ2-5 NA TRBV5-1 NA CASSLAPNPRETQYF TGCGCCAGCAGCTTGGCCCCCAACCCCCGAGAGACCCAGTACTTC
TRBJ2-5 NA TRBV5-6 NA CASSGVEETQYF TGTGCCAGCAGCGGAGTAGAAGAGACCCAGTACTTC
TRBJ2-7 TRBD2 TRBV4-2 NA CASTLLAGGHYEQYF TGTGCCAGCACCCTTTTAGCGGGAGGGCACTACGAGCAGTACTTC
TRBJ1-5 NA TRBV21-1 NA CASSKIYGGDQPQHF TGTGCCAGCAGCAAAATTTACGGGGGCGATCAGCCCCAGCATTTT
TRBJ1-1 TRBD1 TRBV5-5 NA CASTQGGYTEAFF TGTGCCAGCACCCAGGGGGGCTACACTGAAGCTTTCTTT
TRBJ2-5 TRBD1 TRBV28 NA CASPRDRDHSGQETQYF TGTGCCTCACCCCGGGACAGGGACCATTCGGGCCAAGAGACCCAGTACTTC
TRBJ2-7 NA TRBV13 NA CASSPHAPSVGEQYF TGTGCCAGCAGCCCTCATGCTCCGTCAGTTGGCGAGCAGTACTTC
TRBJ1-5 TRBD1 TRBV5-1 NA CASSLQGAYNQPQHF TGCGCCAGCAGCCTCCAGGGGGCTTACAATCAGCCCCAGCATTTT
TRBJ1-1 TRBD1 TRBV28 NA CASSRFRDSRGETEAFF TGTGCCAGCAGCCGATTTCGGGACAGCCGCGGTGAGACTGAAGCTTTCTTT
TRBJ2-1 TRBD2 TRBV6-5 NA CASILSGRGYNEQFF TGTGCCAGCATTCTAAGCGGGAGGGGCTACAATGAGCAGTTCTTC
TRBJ2-2 NA TRBV3-1/TRBV3-2 NA CASSQEWSAGELFF TGTGCCAGCAGCCAAGAGTGGTCCGCCGGGGAGCTGTTTTTT
TRBJ1-1 NA TRBV5-1 NA CASSFNSMNTEAFF TGCGCCAGCAGCTTTAACAGTATGAACACTGAAGCTTTCTTT
TRBJ2-7 TRBD1 TRBV11-3 NA CASSGGQGNEQYF TGTGCCAGCAGCGGGGGACAGGGTAACGAGCAGTACTTC